This is a list of T cell receptor beta chains from one sample in a study of technical replicates of blood from several donors. Sequencing used immunoSEQ multiplex PCR; TCRdb keeps in-frame clones, though not all of them. The sample shows some 94,000 clones, about 95% of them seen only once. What was sequenced was T cells isolated from PBMCs. Receptor source: a human donor in good health. Each CDR3 is given with its conserved first and last residue. D genes are given only for firm matches. The size of a clone is reported for some rows only, either as once, few or many, or as a class for expanded clones.

TGTGCCAGCAGTGAATTCCCCCTTAACCGACAGGCCCGTGAAGCTTTCTTT,CASSEFPLNRQAREAFF,TRBV6-1,-,TRBJ1-1,-
TGCGCCAGCATCGGCGGCACCTACAATGAGCAGTTCTTC,CASIGGTYNEQFF,TRBV10-2,-,TRBJ2-1,-
TGTGCCAGCAGCCGGGGACAGGAGGGCAATCAGCCCCAGCATTTT,CASSRGQEGNQPQHF,TRBV7-2,TRBD1,TRBJ1-5,-
TGCGCCAGCAGCATCCAAGCTCCGGGTAGAGAGCAGTTCTTC,CASSIQAPGREQFF,TRBV4-1,-,TRBJ2-1,-
TGTGCCTGGGGAGCTAACTCCTATAATTCACCCCTCCACTTT,CAWGANSYNSPLHF,TRBV30,-,TRBJ1-6,-
TGCGCCAGCAGCCCAGGGACTAGCGGGAGGGCCGATTCCCCAGATACGCAGTATTTT,CASSPGTSGRADSPDTQYF,TRBV5-1,TRBD2,TRBJ2-3,-
TGCGCCAGCAGCCAGAGTTCTTGGAGGTCCTACGAGCAGTACTTC,CASSQSSWRSYEQYF,TRBV4-1,-,TRBJ2-7,-
TGTGCCAGCAGCTTCCGTGGTAATTCCGAGGAGACCCAGTACTTC,CASSFRGNSEETQYF,TRBV11-2,-,TRBJ2-5,-
TGCGCCAGCAGCCAACAAGGGACAGGGGCGACTAGTGAAGCTTTCTTT,CASSQQGTGATSEAFF,TRBV5-1,TRBD1,TRBJ1-1,once
TGTGCCAGCAGCTTAAGTCTGGCGGTTGAGCAGTTCTTC,CASSLSLAVEQFF,TRBV7-3,-,TRBJ2-1,-
TGCGCCAGCAGCCCTATACCCGCAGATACGCAGTATTTT,CASSPIPADTQYF,TRBV4-3,-,TRBJ2-3,once
TGTGCCAGCAGCTTAGACCCCTCTGGCTACACCTTC,CASSLDPSGYTF,TRBV11-2,-,TRBJ1-2,-
TGTGCCAGCAGTGAATTTCCCGGGAGGGGCACCGGGGAGCTGTTTTTT,CASSEFPGRGTGELFF,TRBV25-1,TRBD2,TRBJ2-2,-